Listed here is a single T cell receptor (beta chain). Libraries were prepared by immunoSEQ multiplex PCR; TCRdb keeps only in-frame clonotypes and omits some of them. The table lists roughly 80,000 clones, about 82% of them singletons. This specimen comes from a study of T cell clones after liver transplantation. Study-wide context: Apart from a few HCV-positive recipients, transplants were for non-autoimmune, non-viral reasons.

Trimming pared 0 bases from V and 8 bases from J, leaving 8 bases between. Germline assignment: CDR1 SGDLS and CDR2 YYNGEE. The CDR3 has 13 amino acids. The clonotype originates from a human patient who received a liver transplant. T cells may partly derive from the graft donor. This chain connects TRBV9 to TRBJ1-4; the D is unclear. The sequenced sample was CD4+ T cells from blood, obtained 46 months after liver transplant. CDR3 region: CASSVGTGEKLFF. CDR3 nucleotide sequence: TGTGCCAGCAGCGTAGGGACCGGGGAAAAACTGTTTTTT.